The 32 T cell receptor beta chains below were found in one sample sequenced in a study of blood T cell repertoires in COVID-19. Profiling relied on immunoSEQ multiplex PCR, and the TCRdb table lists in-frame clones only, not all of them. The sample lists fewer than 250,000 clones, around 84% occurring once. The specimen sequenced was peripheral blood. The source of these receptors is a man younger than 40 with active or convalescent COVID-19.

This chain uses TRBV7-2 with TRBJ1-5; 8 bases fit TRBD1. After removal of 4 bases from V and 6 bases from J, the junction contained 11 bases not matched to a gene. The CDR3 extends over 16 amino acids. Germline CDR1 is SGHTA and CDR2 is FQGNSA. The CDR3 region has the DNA TGTGCCAGCAGCTCCACTTACAGGGGGAAGGCTCAGCCCCAGCATTTT. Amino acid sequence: CASSSTYRGKAQPQHF.

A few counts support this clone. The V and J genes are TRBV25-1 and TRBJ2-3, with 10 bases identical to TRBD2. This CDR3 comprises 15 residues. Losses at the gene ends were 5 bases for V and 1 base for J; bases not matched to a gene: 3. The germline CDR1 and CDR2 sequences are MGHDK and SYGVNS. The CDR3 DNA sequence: TGTGCCAGCAGTCGCCTAGCGGGAGGCACAGATACGCAGTATTTT. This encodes CASSRLAGGTDTQYF. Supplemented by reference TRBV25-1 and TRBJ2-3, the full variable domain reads EADIYQTPRYLVIGTGKKITLECSQTMGHDKMYWYQQDPGMELHLIHYSYGVNSTEKGDLSSESTVSRIRTEHFPLTLESARPSHTSQYLCASSRLAGGTDTQYFGPGTRLTVL.

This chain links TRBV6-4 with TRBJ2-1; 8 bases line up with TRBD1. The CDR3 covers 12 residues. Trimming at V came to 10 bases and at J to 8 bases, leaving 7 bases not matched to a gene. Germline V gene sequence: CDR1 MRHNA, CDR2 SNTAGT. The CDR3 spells CAKDRGSDEQFF. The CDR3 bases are TGTGCCAAAGACAGGGGCAGCGATGAGCAGTTCTTC.

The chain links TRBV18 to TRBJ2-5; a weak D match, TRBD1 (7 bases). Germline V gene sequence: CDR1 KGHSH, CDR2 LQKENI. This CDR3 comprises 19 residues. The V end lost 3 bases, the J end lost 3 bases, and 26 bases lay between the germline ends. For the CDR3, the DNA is TGTGCCAGCTCACCTAACCCAGGGACAGTCAAGTGGGGGGAAGAGACCCAGTACTTC. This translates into CASSPNPGTVKWGEETQYF.

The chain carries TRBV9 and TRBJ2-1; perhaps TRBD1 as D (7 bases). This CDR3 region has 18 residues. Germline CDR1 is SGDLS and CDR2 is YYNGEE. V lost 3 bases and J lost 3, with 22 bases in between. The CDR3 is CASSAGGSGTSNYNEQFF. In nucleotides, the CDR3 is TGTGCCAGCAGCGCAGGGGGGTCCGGGACGAGTAACTACAATGAGCAGTTCTTC.

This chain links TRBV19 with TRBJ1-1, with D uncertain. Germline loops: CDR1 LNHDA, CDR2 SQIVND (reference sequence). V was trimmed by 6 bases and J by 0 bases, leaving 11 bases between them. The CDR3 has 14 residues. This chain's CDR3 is CASREADLNTEAFF. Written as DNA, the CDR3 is TGTGCCAGTAGGGAGGCAGATTTGAACACTGAAGCTTTCTTT.

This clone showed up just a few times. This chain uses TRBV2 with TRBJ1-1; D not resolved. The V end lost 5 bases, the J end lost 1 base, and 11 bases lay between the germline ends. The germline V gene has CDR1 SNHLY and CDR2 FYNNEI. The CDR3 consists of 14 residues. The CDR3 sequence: CASSPPARNTEAFF. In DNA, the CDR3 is TGTGCCAGCAGTCCGCCAGCGAGGAACACTGAAGCTTTCTTT.

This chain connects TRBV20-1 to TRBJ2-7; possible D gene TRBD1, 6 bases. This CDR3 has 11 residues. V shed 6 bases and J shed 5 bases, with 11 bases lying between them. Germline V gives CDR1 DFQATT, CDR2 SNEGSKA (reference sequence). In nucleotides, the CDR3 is TGCAGTGCGACCAGGGGCAACGAGCAGTACTTC. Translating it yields CSATRGNEQYF.

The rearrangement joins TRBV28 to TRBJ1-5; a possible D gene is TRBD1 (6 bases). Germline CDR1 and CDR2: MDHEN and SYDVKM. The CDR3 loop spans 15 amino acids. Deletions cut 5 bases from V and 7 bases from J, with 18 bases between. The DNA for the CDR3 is TGTGCCAGCAGTGTACTAGGGGGACAAGGACAGCCCCAGCATTTT. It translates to CASSVLGGQGQPQHF.

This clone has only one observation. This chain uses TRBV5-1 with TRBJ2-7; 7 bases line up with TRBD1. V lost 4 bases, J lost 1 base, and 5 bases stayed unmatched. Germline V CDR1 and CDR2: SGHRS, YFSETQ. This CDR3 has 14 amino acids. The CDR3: CASSPRQGSYEQYF. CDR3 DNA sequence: TGCGCCAGCAGCCCTAGACAGGGATCCTACGAGCAGTACTTC. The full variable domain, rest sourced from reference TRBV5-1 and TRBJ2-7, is KAGVTQTPRYLIKTRGQQVTLSCSPISGHRSVSWYQQTPGQGLQFLFEYFSETQRNKGNFPGRFSGRQFSNSRSEMNVSTLELGDSALYLCASSPRQGSYEQYFGPGTRLTVT.

The CDR3 DNA reads TGTGCCAGCAGTTCCGACAGGCCAAAGGTCCCCCTCAATTCACCCCTCCACTTT. It encodes CASSSDRPKVPLNSPLHF. This chain joins TRBV27 and TRBJ1-6, with D perhaps matching TRBD1 (6 bases). The length of the CDR3 is 18 residues. Germline CDR1 is MNHEY and CDR2 is SMNVEV (reference sequence). Deletions cut 4 bases from V and 7 bases from J, with 23 bases between.

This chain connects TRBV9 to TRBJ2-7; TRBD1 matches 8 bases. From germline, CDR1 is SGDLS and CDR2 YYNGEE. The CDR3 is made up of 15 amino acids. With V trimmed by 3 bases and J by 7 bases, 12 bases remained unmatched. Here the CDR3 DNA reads TGTGCCAGCAGCGGAGGCACAGGGGGATTAGAAGAGCAGTACTTC. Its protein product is CASSGGTGGLEEQYF.

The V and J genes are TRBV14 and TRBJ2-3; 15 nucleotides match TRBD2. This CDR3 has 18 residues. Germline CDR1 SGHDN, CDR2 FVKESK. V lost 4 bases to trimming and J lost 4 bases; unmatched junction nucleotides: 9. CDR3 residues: CASSRYGLAGGPADTQYF. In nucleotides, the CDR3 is TGTGCCAGCAGCCGCTATGGACTAGCGGGAGGGCCCGCAGATACGCAGTATTTT. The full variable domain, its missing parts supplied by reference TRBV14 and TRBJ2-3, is EAGVTQFPSHSVIEKGQTVTLRCDPISGHDNLYWYRRVMGKEIKFLLHFVKESKQDESGMPNNRFLAERTGGTYSTLKVQPAELEDSGVYFCASSRYGLAGGPADTQYFGPGTRLTVL.

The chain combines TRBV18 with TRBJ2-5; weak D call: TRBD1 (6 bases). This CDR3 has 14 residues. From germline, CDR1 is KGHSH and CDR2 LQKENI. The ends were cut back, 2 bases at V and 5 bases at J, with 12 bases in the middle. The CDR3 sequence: CASSPGAGVETQYF. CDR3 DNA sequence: TGTGCCAGCTCACCAGGGGCAGGGGTGGAGACCCAGTACTTC.

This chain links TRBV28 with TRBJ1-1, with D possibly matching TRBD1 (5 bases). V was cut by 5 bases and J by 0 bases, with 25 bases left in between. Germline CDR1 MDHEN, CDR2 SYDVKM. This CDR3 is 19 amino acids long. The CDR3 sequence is CASSLYVQFKGALNTEAFF. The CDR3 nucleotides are TGTGCCAGCAGTCTCTACGTTCAATTTAAAGGGGCCCTGAACACTGAAGCTTTCTTT.

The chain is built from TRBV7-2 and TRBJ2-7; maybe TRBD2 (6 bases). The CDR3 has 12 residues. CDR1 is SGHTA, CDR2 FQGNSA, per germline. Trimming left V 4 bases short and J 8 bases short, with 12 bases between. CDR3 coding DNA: TGTGCCAGCAGCTCCGCGGGACTTAAGCAGTACTTC. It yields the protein CASSSAGLKQYF. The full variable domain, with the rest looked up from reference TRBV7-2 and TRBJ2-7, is GAGVSQSPSNKVTEKGKDVELRCDPISGHTALYWYRQSLGQGLEFLIYFQGNSAPDKSGLPSDRFSAERTGGSVSTLTIQRTQQEDSAVYLCASSSAGLKQYFGPGTRLTVT.

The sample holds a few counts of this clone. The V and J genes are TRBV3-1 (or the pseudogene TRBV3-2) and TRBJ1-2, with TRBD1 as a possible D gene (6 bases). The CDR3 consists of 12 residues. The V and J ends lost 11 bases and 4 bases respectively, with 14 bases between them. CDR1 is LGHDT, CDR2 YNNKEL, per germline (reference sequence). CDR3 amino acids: CAGDTGTYGYTF. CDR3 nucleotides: TGTGCCGGCGATACAGGGACCTATGGCTACACCTTC.

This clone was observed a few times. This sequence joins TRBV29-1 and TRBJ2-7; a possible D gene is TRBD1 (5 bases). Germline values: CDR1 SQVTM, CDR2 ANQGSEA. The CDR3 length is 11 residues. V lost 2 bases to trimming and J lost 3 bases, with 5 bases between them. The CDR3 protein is CSVETGYEQYF. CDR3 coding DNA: TGCAGCGTTGAAACAGGCTACGAGCAGTACTTC.

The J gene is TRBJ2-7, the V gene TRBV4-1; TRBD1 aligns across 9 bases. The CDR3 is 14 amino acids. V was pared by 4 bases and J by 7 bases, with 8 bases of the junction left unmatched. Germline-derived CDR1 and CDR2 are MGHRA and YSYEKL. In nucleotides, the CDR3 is TGCGCCAGCAGCCCGACAGGGGGTTCGTGGGAGCAGTACTTC. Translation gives CASSPTGGSWEQYF.

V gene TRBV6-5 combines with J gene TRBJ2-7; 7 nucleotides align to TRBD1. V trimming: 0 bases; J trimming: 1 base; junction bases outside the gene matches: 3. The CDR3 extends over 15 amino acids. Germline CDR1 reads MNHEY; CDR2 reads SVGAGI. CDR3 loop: CASSYSGRGSYEQYF. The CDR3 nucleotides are TGTGCCAGCAGTTACTCGGGCAGGGGGTCCTACGAGCAGTACTTC.

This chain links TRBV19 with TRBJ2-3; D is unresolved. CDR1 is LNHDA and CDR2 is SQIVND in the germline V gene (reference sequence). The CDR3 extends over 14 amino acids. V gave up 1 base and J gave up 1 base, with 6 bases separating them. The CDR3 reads CASSIVPGTDTQYF. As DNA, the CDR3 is TGTGCCAGTAGTATAGTCCCTGGCACAGATACGCAGTATTTT.

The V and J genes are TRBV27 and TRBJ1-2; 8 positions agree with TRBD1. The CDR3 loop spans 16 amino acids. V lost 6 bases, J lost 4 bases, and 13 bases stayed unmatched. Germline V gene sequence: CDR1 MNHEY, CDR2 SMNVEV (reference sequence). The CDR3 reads CASSLSQGTGFYGYTF. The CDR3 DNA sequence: TGTGCCAGCAGCCTAAGCCAAGGGACAGGCTTCTATGGCTACACCTTC.

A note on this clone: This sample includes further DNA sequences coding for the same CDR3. The DNA for the CDR3 is TGTGCCAGCAGTTACTCTCGGGGGAGCAATCAGCCCCAGCATTTT. Translated, it gives CASSYSRGSNQPQHF. The rearrangement joins TRBV6-6 to TRBJ1-5; perhaps TRBD1 as D (5 bases). V dropped 0 bases and J dropped 1 base, with 7 bases sitting between them. The CDR3 covers 15 residues. The germline V gene encodes CDR1 MNHNY and CDR2 SVGAGI (reference sequence).

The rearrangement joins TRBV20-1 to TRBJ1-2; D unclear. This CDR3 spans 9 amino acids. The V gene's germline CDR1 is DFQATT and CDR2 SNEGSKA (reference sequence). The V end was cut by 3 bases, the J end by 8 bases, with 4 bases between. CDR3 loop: CSASRGYTF. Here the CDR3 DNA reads TGCAGTGCTAGCCGGGGCTACACCTTC.

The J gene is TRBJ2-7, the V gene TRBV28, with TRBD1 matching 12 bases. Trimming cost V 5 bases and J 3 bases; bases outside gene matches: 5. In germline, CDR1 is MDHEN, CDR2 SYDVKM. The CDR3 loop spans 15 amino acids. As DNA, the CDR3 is TGTGCCAGCAGTGGGACAGGGGGCGTTGGCTACGAGCAGTACTTC. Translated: CASSGTGGVGYEQYF.

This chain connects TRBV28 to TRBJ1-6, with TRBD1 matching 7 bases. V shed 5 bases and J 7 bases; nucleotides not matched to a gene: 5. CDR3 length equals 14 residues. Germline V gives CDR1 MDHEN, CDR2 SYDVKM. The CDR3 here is CASSLGTANSPLHF. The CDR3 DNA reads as TGTGCCAGCAGTCTTGGGACAGCCAATTCACCCCTCCACTTT. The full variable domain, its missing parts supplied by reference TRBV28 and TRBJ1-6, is DVKVTQSSRYLVKRTGEKVFLECVQDMDHENMFWYRQDPGLGLRLIYFSYDVKMKEKGDIPEGYSVSREKKERFSLILESASTNQTSMYLCASSLGTANSPLHFGNGTRLTVT.

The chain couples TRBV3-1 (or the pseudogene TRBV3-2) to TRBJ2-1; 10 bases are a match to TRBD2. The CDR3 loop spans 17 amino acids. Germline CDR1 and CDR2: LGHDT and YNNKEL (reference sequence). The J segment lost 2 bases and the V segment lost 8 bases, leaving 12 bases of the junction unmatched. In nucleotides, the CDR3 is TGTGCCAGCGGCCTTACTAAGACTAGCGGGCCCTACAATGAGCAGTTCTTC. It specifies CASGLTKTSGPYNEQFF.

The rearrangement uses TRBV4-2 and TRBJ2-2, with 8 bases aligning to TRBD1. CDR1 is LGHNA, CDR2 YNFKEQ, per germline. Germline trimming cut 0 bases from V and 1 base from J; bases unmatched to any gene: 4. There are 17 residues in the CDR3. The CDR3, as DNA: TGTGCCAGCAGCCAAGATCAGGGGGCTCTGAACACCGGGGAGCTGTTTTTT. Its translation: CASSQDQGALNTGELFF.

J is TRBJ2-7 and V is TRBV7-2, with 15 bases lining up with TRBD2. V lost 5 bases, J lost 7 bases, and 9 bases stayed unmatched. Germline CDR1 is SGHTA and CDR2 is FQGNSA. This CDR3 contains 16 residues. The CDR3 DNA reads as TGTGCCAGCAGCATTAGGACTAGCGGGAGGGCCGGAGAGCAGTACTTC. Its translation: CASSIRTSGRAGEQYF.

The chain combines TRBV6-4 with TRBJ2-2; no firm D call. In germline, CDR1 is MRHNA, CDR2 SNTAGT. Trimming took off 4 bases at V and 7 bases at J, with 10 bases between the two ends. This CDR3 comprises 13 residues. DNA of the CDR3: TGTGCCAGCAGTGCCAGCTCTAGCGGGGAGCTGTTTTTT. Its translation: CASSASSSGELFF.

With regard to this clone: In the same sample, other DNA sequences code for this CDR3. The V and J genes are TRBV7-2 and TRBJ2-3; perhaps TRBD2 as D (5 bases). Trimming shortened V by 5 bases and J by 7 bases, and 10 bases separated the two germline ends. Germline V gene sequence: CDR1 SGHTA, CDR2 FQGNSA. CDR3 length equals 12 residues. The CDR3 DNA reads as TGTGCCAGCAGCCTAACTAGGAATACGCAGTATTTT. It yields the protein CASSLTRNTQYF. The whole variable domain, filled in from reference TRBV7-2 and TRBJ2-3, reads GAGVSQSPSNKVTEKGKDVELRCDPISGHTALYWYRQSLGQGLEFLIYFQGNSAPDKSGLPSDRFSAERTGGSVSTLTIQRTQQEDSAVYLCASSLTRNTQYFGPGTRLTVL.

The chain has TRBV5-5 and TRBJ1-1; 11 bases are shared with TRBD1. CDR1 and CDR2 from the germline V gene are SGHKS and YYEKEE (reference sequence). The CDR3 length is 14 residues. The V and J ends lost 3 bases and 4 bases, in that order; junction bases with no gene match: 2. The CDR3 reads CASSWGTGGTEAFF. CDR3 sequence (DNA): TGTGCCAGCAGCTGGGGGACAGGGGGCACTGAAGCTTTCTTT.